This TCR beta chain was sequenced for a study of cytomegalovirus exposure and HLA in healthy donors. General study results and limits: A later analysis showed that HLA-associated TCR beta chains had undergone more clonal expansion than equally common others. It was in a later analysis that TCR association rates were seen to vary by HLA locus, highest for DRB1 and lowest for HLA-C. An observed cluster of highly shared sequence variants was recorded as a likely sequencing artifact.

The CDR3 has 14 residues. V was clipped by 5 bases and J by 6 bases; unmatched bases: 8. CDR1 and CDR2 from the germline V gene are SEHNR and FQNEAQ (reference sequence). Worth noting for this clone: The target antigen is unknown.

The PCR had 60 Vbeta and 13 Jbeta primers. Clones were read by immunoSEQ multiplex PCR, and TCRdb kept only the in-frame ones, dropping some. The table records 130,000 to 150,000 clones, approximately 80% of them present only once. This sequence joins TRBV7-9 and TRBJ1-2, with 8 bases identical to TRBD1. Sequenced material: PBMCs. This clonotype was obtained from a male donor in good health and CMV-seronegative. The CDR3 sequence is CASSIQGARDGYTF. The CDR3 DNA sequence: TGTGCCAGCAGCATCCAGGGGGCGCGGGATGGCTACACCTTC.